This T cell receptor (beta chain) was sequenced in a study of cytomegalovirus exposure and HLA in healthy donors. The study, taken as a whole, reports: CMV serostatus alone was available as immune exposure information. The majority of TCR sequences were rare, yet some public TCRs appeared in many donors.

This clone has a handful of counts. Its antigen is unidentified. This CDR3 contains 15 residues. The ends were cut back, 0 bases at V and 4 bases at J, with 10 bases in the middle. The germline CDR1 and CDR2 sequences are SNHLY and FYNNEI. PCR amplification relied on 60 Vbeta primers (plus 13 Jbeta primers). Assay: immunoSEQ multiplex PCR; the TCRdb copy retains only in-frame clones and omits some. The sample yields under 200,000 clones, 60% to 85% seen once. This sequence originates from a female donor in good health and CMV-seronegative. V and J are TRBV2 and TRBJ1-3; D ambiguous. Sequences were obtained from PBMCs. The CDR3 here is CASSEALAVGNTIYF. The CDR3 DNA reads TGTGCCAGCAGTGAAGCGCTGGCGGTCGGAAACACCATATATTTT.